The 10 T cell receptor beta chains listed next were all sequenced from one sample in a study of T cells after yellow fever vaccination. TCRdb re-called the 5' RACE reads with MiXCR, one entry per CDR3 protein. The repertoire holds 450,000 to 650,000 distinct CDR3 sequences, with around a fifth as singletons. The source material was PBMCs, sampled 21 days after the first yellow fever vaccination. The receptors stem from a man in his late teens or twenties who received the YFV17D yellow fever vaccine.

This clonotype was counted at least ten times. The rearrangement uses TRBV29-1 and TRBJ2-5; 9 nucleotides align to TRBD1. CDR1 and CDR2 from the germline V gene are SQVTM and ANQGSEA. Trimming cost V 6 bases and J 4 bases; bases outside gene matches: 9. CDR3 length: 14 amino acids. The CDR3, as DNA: TGCAGCGTCCAGGACAGGGGTCGGGGAGAGACCCAGTACTTC. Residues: CSVQDRGRGETQYF.

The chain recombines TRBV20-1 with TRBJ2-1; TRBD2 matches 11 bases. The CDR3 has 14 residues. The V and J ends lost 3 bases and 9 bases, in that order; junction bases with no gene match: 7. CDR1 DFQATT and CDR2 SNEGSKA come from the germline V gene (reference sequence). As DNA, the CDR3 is TGCAGTGCTAGCAAACTAGCGGGGGTCAGTGAGCAGTTCTTC. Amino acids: CSASKLAGVSEQFF.

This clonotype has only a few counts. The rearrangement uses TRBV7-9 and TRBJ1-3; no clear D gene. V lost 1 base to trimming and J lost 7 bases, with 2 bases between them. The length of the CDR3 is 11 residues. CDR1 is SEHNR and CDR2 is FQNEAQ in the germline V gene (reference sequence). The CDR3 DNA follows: TGTGCCAGCAGCTTAGAGAACACCATATATTTT. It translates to CASSLENTIYF.

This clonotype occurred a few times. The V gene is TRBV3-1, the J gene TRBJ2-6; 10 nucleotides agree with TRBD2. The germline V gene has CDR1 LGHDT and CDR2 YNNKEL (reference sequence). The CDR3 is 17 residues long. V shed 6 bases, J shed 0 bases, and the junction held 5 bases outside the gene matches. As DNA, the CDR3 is TGTGCCAGCAGACTAGCGGGGTTCCGCTCTGGGGCCAACGTCCTGACTTTC. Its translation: CASRLAGFRSGANVLTF.

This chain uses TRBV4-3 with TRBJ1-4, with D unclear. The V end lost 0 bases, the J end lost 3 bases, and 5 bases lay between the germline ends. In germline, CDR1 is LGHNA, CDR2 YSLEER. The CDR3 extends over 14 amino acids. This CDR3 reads CASSQERANEKLFF. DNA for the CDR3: TGCGCCAGCAGCCAAGAGCGGGCTAATGAAAAACTGTTTTTT.

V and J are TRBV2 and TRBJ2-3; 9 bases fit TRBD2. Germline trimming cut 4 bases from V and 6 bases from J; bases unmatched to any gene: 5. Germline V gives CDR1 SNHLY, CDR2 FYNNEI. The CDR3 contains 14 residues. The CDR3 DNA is TGTGCCAGCAGTGGAAGCGGGGGGTCTGATACGCAGTATTTT. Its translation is CASSGSGGSDTQYF.

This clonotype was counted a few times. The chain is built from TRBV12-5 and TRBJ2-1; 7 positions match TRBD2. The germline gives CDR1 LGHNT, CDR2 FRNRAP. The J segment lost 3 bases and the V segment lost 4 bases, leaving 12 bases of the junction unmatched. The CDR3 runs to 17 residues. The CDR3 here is CASGSGPMGGGYNEQFF. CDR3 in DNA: TGTGCTAGTGGTTCCGGCCCCATGGGGGGGGGCTACAATGAGCAGTTCTTC.

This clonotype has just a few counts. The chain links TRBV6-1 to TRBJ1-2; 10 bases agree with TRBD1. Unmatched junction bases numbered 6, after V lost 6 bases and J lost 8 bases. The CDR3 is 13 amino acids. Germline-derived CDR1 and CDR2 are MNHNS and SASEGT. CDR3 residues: CASSRQGARGYTF. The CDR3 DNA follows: TGTGCCAGCAGCCGACAGGGGGCGAGGGGCTACACCTTC.

CDR3 region: CASSVLDTQYF. In nucleotides, the CDR3 is TGTGCCAGCAGTGTACTAGATACGCAGTATTTT. The chain carries TRBV25-1 and TRBJ2-3; D ambiguous. The CDR3 extends over 11 amino acids. V dropped 4 bases and J dropped 5 bases, with 4 bases sitting between them. Germline lookup yields CDR1 MGHDK and CDR2 SYGVNS.

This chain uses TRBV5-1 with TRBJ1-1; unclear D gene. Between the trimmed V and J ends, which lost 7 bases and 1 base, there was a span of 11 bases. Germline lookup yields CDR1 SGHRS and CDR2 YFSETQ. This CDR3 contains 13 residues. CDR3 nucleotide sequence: TGCGCCAGCGGAGCAACAGCGAACACTGAAGCTTTCTTT. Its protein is CASGATANTEAFF.